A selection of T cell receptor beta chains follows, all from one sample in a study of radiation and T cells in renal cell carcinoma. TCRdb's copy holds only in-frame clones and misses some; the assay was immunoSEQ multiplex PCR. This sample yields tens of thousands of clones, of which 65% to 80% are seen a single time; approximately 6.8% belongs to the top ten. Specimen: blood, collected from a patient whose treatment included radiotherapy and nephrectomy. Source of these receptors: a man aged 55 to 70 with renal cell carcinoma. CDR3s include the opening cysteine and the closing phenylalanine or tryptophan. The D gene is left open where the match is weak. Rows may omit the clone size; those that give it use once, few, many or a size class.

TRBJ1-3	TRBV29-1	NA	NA	TGCAGCGTTGGGGGGGCTGGAAACACCATATATTTT	CSVGGAGNTIYF
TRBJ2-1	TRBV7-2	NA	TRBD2	TGTGCCAGCAGCTTAAGTTGGGCGGGAGGGCCTCGGGACAATGAGCAGTTCTTC	CASSLSWAGGPRDNEQFF
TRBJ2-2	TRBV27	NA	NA	TGTGCCAGCAGTTTATTCGACCCGTACACCGGGGAGCTGTTTTTT	CASSLFDPYTGELFF
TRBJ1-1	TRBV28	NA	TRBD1	TGTGCCAGCAGTTTGGGACAGCTGAACACTGAAGCTTTCTTT	CASSLGQLNTEAFF
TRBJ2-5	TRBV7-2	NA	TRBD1	TGTGCCAGCAGGAACCAGGGGGCGCTTTGGGAGACCCAGTACTTC	CASRNQGALWETQYF
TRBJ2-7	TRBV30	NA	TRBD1	TGTGCCTGGAGCACTGGACAGGATTCCCGCTACGAGCAGTACTTC	CAWSTGQDSRYEQYF
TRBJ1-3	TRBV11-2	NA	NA	TGTGCCAGCAGCTTAGGCTCGTATGGAAACACCATATATTTT	CASSLGSYGNTIYF
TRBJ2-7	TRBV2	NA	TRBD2	TGTGCCAGCGTACTTAGCGGGGGGTTACCCGAGCGGTACTTC	CASVLSGGLPERYF
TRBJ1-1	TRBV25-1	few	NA	TGTGCCAGCAGTGGACAGTATGAAGCTTTCTTT	CASSGQYEAFF
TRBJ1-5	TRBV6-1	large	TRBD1	TGTGCCAGCAGTTCAGCGGGACAGGGTATACAGCCCCAGCATTTT	CASSSAGQGIQPQHF
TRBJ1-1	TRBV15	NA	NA	TGTGCCACCAGCTCCGGAAGCGGGACCCTTCAGGTCACTGAAGCTTTCTTT	CATSSGSGTLQVTEAFF
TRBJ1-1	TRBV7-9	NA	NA	TGTGCCAGCAGCCGAGCGGGTGAGGACACTGAAGCTTTCTTT	CASSRAGEDTEAFF
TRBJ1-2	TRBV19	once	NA	TGTGCCAGTAGTCACTATGGGGGTAAGGACTATGGCTACACCTTC	CASSHYGGKDYGYTF
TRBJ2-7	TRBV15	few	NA	TGTGCCACCAGCATTGGCCAGGGGAGGGGGATCGAGCAGTACTTC	CATSIGQGRGIEQYF
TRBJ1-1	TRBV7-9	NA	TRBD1	TGTGCCAGCAATGACAGGGGGATCGATGAAGCTTTCTTT	CASNDRGIDEAFF
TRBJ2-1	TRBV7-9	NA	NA	TGTGCCAGCAGCTTTTCCTACCGGGACAAGAGCTCCTACAATGAGCAGTTCTTC	CASSFSYRDKSSYNEQFF
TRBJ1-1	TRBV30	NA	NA	TGTGCCTGTCAGGCCCCCCCTAGCCGGGATGAAGCTTTCTTT	CACQAPPSRDEAFF
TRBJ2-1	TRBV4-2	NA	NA	TGTGCCAGCAGCCAAGGGGCAGCCCAAGAAAATGAGCAGTTCTTC	CASSQGAAQENEQFF
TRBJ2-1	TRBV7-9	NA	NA	TGTGCCAGCAGCGGGGGGATGTCTCAGCAGTTCTTC	CASSGGMSQQFF
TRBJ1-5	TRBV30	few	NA	TGTGCCTGGAGTGGGACCAATAGCAATCAGCCCCAGCATTTT	CAWSGTNSNQPQHF
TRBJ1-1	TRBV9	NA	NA	TGTGCCAGCAGCGTCAGGGGGAACACTGAAGCTTTCTTT	CASSVRGNTEAFF
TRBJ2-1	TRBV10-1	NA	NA	TGCGCCAGCAGTGAGGGACTCCCCCAGGATGAGCAGTTCTTC	CASSEGLPQDEQFF
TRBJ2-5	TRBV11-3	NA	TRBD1	TGTGCCAGCAGCCCGGACAGGGGAGAGACCCAGTACTTC	CASSPDRGETQYF
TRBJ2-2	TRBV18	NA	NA	TGTGCCAGCTCACGAGGAACCGGGACACTATACGGGGAGCTGTTTTTT	CASSRGTGTLYGELFF
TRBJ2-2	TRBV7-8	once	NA	TGTGCCAGCAGCCGGGGGCGGAACACCGGGGAGCTGTTTTTT	CASSRGRNTGELFF
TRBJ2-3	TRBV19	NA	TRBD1	TGTGCCAGTAGTATACGACAGGGAAAACAAGGGGATACGCAGTATTTT	CASSIRQGKQGDTQYF
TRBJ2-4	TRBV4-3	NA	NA	TGCGCCAGCAGCCAAGAACCCCTTAGCATTCAGTACTTC	CASSQEPLSIQYF
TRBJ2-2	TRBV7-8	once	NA	TGTGCCAGCAGCTCCTTTGGCACCGGGGAGCTGTTTTTT	CASSSFGTGELFF
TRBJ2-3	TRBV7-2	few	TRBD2	TGTGCCAGCAGCTTAACTAGCGGGGGCCTGGCAGATACGCAGTATTTT	CASSLTSGGLADTQYF
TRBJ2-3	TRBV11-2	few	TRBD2	TGTGCCAGCAGCTTAGAAGTCCTGCTAGCGGGGGGGCGTGGGACAGATACGCAGTATTTT	CASSLEVLLAGGRGTDTQYF
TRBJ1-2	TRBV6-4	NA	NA	TGTGCCAGCAGACGCGTGGTGGGTGACGCCGGTGGCTACACCTTC	CASRRVVGDAGGYTF
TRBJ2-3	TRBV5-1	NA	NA	TGCGCCAGCAGCTTGGAGCCGCAGCCAGGCACAGATACGCAGTATTTT	CASSLEPQPGTDTQYF
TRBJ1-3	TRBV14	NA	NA	TGTGCCAGCAGATCAGCGACCAGGTTATATTTT	CASRSATRLYF
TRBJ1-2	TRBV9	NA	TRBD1	TGTGCCAGCAGCGAGGAGGGGACAGGGTATCCAGGCTACACCTTC	CASSEEGTGYPGYTF
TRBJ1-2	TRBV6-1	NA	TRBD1	TGTGCCGGTCAATCGACAGGGACCTATGGCTACACCTTC	CAGQSTGTYGYTF
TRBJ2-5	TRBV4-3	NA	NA	TGCGCCAGCAGCCAAGAAACCTGGGGCGAGACCCAGTACTTC	CASSQETWGETQYF
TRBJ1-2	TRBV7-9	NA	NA	TGTGCCAGCAGCTTGGATGAGGGTTTAGATGGCTACACCTTC	CASSLDEGLDGYTF
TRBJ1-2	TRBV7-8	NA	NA	TGTGCCAGCAGCTTAGGGCAGCGGCTAGACTATGGCTACACCTTC	CASSLGQRLDYGYTF
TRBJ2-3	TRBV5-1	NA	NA	TGCGCCAGCAAGCGAAGCACAGATACGCAGTATTTT	CASKRSTDTQYF
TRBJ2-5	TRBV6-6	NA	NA	TGTGCCAGCAGTTACCTTAGGTCGGAGGAGACCCAGTACTTC	CASSYLRSEETQYF
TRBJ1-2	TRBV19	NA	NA	TGTGCCAGTAGTAAAGCCAACTATGGCTACACCTTC	CASSKANYGYTF